Listed below are T cell receptor beta chains from one sample, sequenced in a study of blood T cell repertoires in COVID-19. Measured with immunoSEQ multiplex PCR; TCRdb has only the in-frame clones, and not every one. The sample includes about 200,000 clones, roughly 85% of them seen just once. Sequenced: PBMCs or T cells enriched from blood (not recorded which). These receptors all stem from a man between 40 and 49 years old who had recovered from COVID-19. The conserved cysteine and the conserved F or W are not part of the CDR3 here. Where a row states a size, it is once, few, many or the class of an expanded clone; other rows omit it.

many,TRBV15,ATSRAGLGRNTEAF
-,TRBV27,ASSLSEDLNTEAF
once,TRBV15,ATSRDTSGRPKPYEQY
-,TRBV6-5,ASTIIPGQLYGYT
-,TRBV7-9,ASSSGLAGYQETQY
-,TRBV27,ASSLKASGPPQY
-,TRBV30,AWSVKGHTIY
once,TRBV6-5,ASRTGSLSYEQY
-,TRBV6-2/TRBV6-3,ASSRDNQPQH
-,TRBV27,ASSYVSTDTQY
-,TRBV6-5,ASRLTGKREQY
-,TRBV24-1,ATSDRGLAGRVEQF